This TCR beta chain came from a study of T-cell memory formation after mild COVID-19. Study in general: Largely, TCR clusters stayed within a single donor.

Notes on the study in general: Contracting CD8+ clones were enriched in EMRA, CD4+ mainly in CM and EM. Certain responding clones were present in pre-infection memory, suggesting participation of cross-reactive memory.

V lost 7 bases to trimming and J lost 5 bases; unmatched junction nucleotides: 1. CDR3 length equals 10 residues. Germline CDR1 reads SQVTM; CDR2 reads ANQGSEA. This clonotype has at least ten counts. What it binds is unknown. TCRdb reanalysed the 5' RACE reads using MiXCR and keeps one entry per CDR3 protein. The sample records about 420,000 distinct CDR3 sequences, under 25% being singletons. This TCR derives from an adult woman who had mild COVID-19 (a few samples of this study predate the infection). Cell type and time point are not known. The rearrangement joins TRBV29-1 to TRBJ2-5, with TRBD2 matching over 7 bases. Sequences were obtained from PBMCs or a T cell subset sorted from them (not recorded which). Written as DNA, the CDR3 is TGCAGCGCGGGAGGTGAGACCCAGTACTTC. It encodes CSAGGETQYF.